These 31 T cell receptor beta chains were all obtained from the same sample, sequenced in a study of control samples from healthy donors and cancer patients. Method: immunoSEQ multiplex PCR; TCRdb's copy keeps in-frame clones and lacks some. The sample records roughly 120,000 clones, 89% being singletons. Sequenced input: blood. The receptors originated from a man over 45 in good health.

This chain links TRBV4-3 with TRBJ2-5, with 8 bases aligning to TRBD1. V gave up 4 bases and J gave up 5 bases; unmatched junction bases: 3. From germline, CDR1 is LGHNA and CDR2 YSLEER. The CDR3 is 13 amino acids. The CDR3 is CASSRTGGETQYF. Written as DNA, the CDR3 is TGCGCCAGCAGCCGAACAGGGGGGGAGACCCAGTACTTC.

The chain couples TRBV2 to TRBJ2-1; no definite D call. V gave up 4 bases and J gave up 9 bases, with 13 bases separating them. The CDR3 runs 13 residues. Germline V gene sequence: CDR1 SNHLY, CDR2 FYNNEI. The CDR3 region is CASSAGPLGEQFF. The CDR3 bases are TGTGCCAGCAGTGCGGGCCCTTTGGGTGAGCAGTTCTTC.

This chain uses TRBV6-2 or TRBV6-3 with TRBJ2-7; TRBD2 aligns across 7 bases. Germline values: CDR1 MNHEY, CDR2 SVGEGT. The trim removed 6 bases at V and 2 bases at J, leaving 10 bases unmatched. The CDR3 spans 15 residues. CDR3 in amino acids: CASSNYGGLTYEQYF. CDR3 DNA sequence: TGTGCCAGCAGCAACTACGGGGGACTAACCTACGAGCAGTACTTC.

A single count supports this clone. The chain recombines TRBV5-5 with TRBJ2-7; D call uncertain. Trimming took off 0 bases at V and 3 bases at J, with 10 bases between the two ends. The CDR3 contains 14 residues. Germline-derived CDR1 and CDR2 are SGHKS and YYEKEE (reference sequence). This CDR3 reads CASSLGVPYYEQYF. CDR3 in DNA: TGTGCCAGCAGCTTGGGTGTCCCCTACTACGAGCAGTACTTC.

The genes are TRBV6-5 and TRBJ1-6, with 9 bases aligning to TRBD1. Losses at the gene ends were 4 bases for V and 10 bases for J; bases not matched to a gene: 8. The CDR3 has 15 amino acids. Germline V CDR1 and CDR2: MNHEY, SVGAGI. CDR3 coding DNA: TGTGCCAGCAGTTCCAGGACAGGGGTCCCCTCACCCCTCCACTTT. It translates to CASSSRTGVPSPLHF.

The chain has TRBV7-2 and TRBJ2-5; unclear D gene. Germline lookup yields CDR1 SGHTA and CDR2 FQGNSA. This CDR3 is 12 amino acids long. The ends were cut back, 6 bases at V and 1 base at J, with 6 bases in the middle. CDR3 region: CASRSPQETQYF. CDR3 DNA: TGTGCCAGCAGGTCCCCCCAAGAGACCCAGTACTTC.

V and J are TRBV2 and TRBJ1-5; tentative D call: TRBD1 (5 bases). Trimming took off 6 bases at V and 6 bases at J, with 21 bases between the two ends. The germline gives CDR1 SNHLY, CDR2 FYNNEI. The CDR3 consists of 16 residues. The CDR3 loop is CASSQSGQGIGQPQHF. CDR3 in DNA: TGTGCCAGCAGCCAAAGTGGCCAGGGAATCGGTCAGCCCCAGCATTTT.

The V call is TRBV7-2, the J call TRBJ1-4; 7 bases line up with TRBD1. There are 14 residues in the CDR3. J was trimmed by 2 bases and V by 6 bases; bases with no gene match: 3. Germline values: CDR1 SGHTA, CDR2 FQGNSA. The CDR3 bases are TGTGCCAGCAGACCGGGACAGACTAATGAAAAACTGTTTTTT. Protein: CASRPGQTNEKLFF.

The chain has TRBV4-1 and TRBJ2-7, with TRBD2 matching over 7 bases. V lost 0 bases and J lost 6; bases outside the gene matches: 14. The CDR3 contains 17 residues. Germline CDR1 reads MGHRA; CDR2 reads YSYEKL. The CDR3 protein is CASSQDLVRRGGGEQYF. CDR3 in DNA: TGCGCCAGCAGCCAAGATCTGGTCCGGCGGGGCGGGGGCGAGCAGTACTTC.

V and J are TRBV25-1 and TRBJ2-2; no reliable D call. Trimming shortened V by 2 bases and J by 4 bases, and 8 bases separated the two germline ends. CDR1 is MGHDK and CDR2 is SYGVNS in the germline V gene. The CDR3 is made up of 14 amino acids. The CDR3 bases are TGTGCCAGCAGTGAAGACCGACTCACCGGGGAGCTGTTTTTT. Protein: CASSEDRLTGELFF.

The V call is TRBV4-2, the J call TRBJ1-2; the match to TRBD1 covers 7 bases. Unmatched junction bases numbered 21, after V lost 0 bases and J lost 5 bases. The CDR3 has 20 residues. Germline V gene sequence: CDR1 LGHNA, CDR2 YNFKEQ. DNA of the CDR3: TGTGCCAGCAGCCAAGAATTAGCCGGACAGGTCTTAGGAGGATCATATGGCTACACCTTC. It translates to CASSQELAGQVLGGSYGYTF.

The chain combines TRBV3-1 (or the pseudogene TRBV3-2) with TRBJ2-5; D possibly corresponds to TRBD2 (6 bases). Germline CDR1 is LGHDT and CDR2 is YNNKEL (reference sequence). Trimming removed 1 base from V and 4 bases from J, with 13 bases in between. The CDR3 has 15 residues. CDR3: CASSQGALGGETQYF. CDR3 bases: TGTGCCAGCAGCCAAGGGGCTTTGGGGGGAGAGACCCAGTACTTC.

The chain employs TRBV12-5 and TRBJ2-3; D gene uncertain. The germline CDR1 and CDR2 sequences are LGHNT and FRNRAP. The CDR3 contains 12 residues. Trimming removed 6 bases at V and 2 bases at J, with 6 bases between. The CDR3 protein is CASGKDTDTQYF. The CDR3, as DNA: TGTGCTAGTGGAAAGGACACAGATACGCAGTATTTT.

This chain uses TRBV9 with TRBJ1-5, with TRBD1 as a possible D gene (6 bases). The CDR3 runs to 15 residues. Germline lookup yields CDR1 SGDLS and CDR2 YYNGEE. The V and J ends lost 5 bases and 1 base respectively, with 13 bases between them. The CDR3 coding sequence is TGTGCCAGCAGTGCAGGGGTTGGGAGCAATCAGCCCCAGCATTTT. Translating gives CASSAGVGSNQPQHF.

The chain has TRBV30 and TRBJ1-1; D gene uncertain. Per the germline V gene, CDR1 is GTSNPN and CDR2 is SVGIG (reference sequence). Trimming removed 4 bases from V and 4 bases from J, with 16 bases in between. The CDR3 sequence is 14 residues long. This CDR3 is CAWTPIPPSTEAFF. The CDR3, as DNA: TGTGCCTGGACCCCTATACCCCCTTCCACTGAAGCTTTCTTT.

The chain joins TRBV18 to TRBJ1-2; unclear D gene. The V end lost 6 bases, the J end lost 4 bases, and 12 bases lay between the germline ends. Per germline, CDR1 KGHSH and CDR2 LQKENI. The CDR3 runs to 13 residues. Here the CDR3 DNA reads TGTGCCAGCTCCCCCTCGAGCAGCTATGGCTACACCTTC. Residues: CASSPSSSYGYTF.

V gene TRBV29-1 combines with J gene TRBJ2-2; 7 nucleotides match TRBD1. The CDR3 sequence is 14 residues long. V was clipped by 3 bases and J by 5 bases; unmatched bases: 6. CDR1 SQVTM and CDR2 ANQGSEA come from the germline V gene. This CDR3 is CSVDGTAETGELFF. For the CDR3, the DNA is TGCAGCGTTGACGGGACAGCCGAAACCGGGGAGCTGTTTTTT.

The chain links TRBV5-1 to TRBJ1-3; 8 nucleotides match TRBD1. Per the germline V gene, CDR1 is SGHRS and CDR2 is YFSETQ. The V and J ends lost 4 bases and 3 bases, in that order; junction bases with no gene match: 6. This CDR3 region has 15 residues. In DNA form, the CDR3 reads TGCGCCAGCAGCGATCAGGGGGCGGGTGGAAACACCATATATTTT. Translation: CASSDQGAGGNTIYF.

The chain combines TRBV9 with TRBJ2-2, with D perhaps matching TRBD1 or TRBD2 (6 bases each). CDR3 length equals 16 residues. V gave up 4 bases and J gave up 5 bases, with 18 bases separating them. From germline, CDR1 is SGDLS and CDR2 YYNGEE. CDR3 in amino acids: CASSTGVGGSTGELFF. CDR3 DNA: TGTGCCAGCAGCACAGGCGTCGGGGGCTCAACCGGGGAGCTGTTTTTT. The variable domain in full, completed from reference TRBV9 and TRBJ2-2, reads DSGVTQTPKHLITATGQRVTLRCSPRSGDLSVYWYQQSLDQGLQFLIQYYNGEERAKGNILERFSAQQFPDLHSELNLSSLELGDSALYFCASSTGVGGSTGELFFGEGSRLTVL.

This chain uses TRBV29-1 with TRBJ2-7; 8 bases match TRBD2. Germline loops: CDR1 SQVTM, CDR2 ANQGSEA. The CDR3 is 16 residues long. Trimming at V came to 0 bases and at J to 1 base, leaving 8 bases not matched to a gene. The CDR3, as DNA: TGCAGCGTTGAAGATGCTCGGGAGGGAATTTCCTACGAGCAGTACTTC. Translated: CSVEDAREGISYEQYF.

V is TRBV7-8 and J is TRBJ1-2; D call uncertain. Germline V gene sequence: CDR1 SGHVS, CDR2 FQNEAQ. The CDR3 consists of 14 residues. Between the trimmed V and J ends, which lost 5 bases and 4 bases, there was a span of 14 bases. The CDR3 spells CASSPRQGIYGYTF. The CDR3 region has the DNA TGTGCCAGCAGCCCTCGCCAAGGCATCTATGGCTACACCTTC. The entire variable domain, with the rest obtained from reference TRBV7-8 and TRBJ1-2, is as follows: GAGVSQSPRYKVAKRGQDVALRCDPISGHVSLFWYQQALGQGPEFLTYFQNEAQLDKSGLPSDRFFAERPEGSVSTLKIQRTQQEDSAVYLCASSPRQGIYGYTFGSGTRLTVV.

The V and J genes are TRBV5-1 and TRBJ1-1; D is unresolved. The germline V and J ends were trimmed by 7 bases and 1 base, with 14 bases remaining between them. The CDR3 extends over 14 amino acids. Germline loops: CDR1 SGHRS, CDR2 YFSETQ. The CDR3 loop reads CASRLFRGNTEAFF. Written as DNA, the CDR3 is TGCGCCAGCCGACTATTCCGGGGGAACACTGAAGCTTTCTTT.

The V and J genes are TRBV6-1 and TRBJ1-3; no clear D. Trimming took off 3 bases at V and 4 bases at J, with 13 bases between the two ends. Germline CDR1 is MNHNS and CDR2 is SASEGT. The CDR3 sequence is 15 residues long. The CDR3 region has the DNA TGTGCCAGCAGTGAGAGTTTGGGATCCGGAAACACCATATATTTT. Protein: CASSESLGSGNTIYF.

The chain carries TRBV29-1 and TRBJ1-5; D remains ambiguous. V dropped 4 bases and J dropped 6 bases, with 7 bases sitting between them. This CDR3 is built from 11 residues. Germline V lookup: CDR1 SQVTM, CDR2 ANQGSEA. The CDR3 region is CSVASAQPQHF. CDR3 in DNA: TGCAGCGTTGCATCGGCTCAGCCCCAGCATTTT. The complete variable domain, with remaining parts taken from reference TRBV29-1 and TRBJ1-5, reads SAVISQKPSRDICQRGTSLTIQCQVDSQVTMMFWYRQQPGQSLTLIATANQGSEATYESGFVIDKFPISRPNLTFSTLTVSNMSPEDSSIYLCSVASAQPQHFGDGTRLSIL.

CDR3 sequence (DNA): TGCGCCAGCAGTCAATCGGAGGGTTCTAGCTCCTATAATTCACCCCTCCACTTT. It yields the protein CASSQSEGSSSYNSPLHF. This chain connects TRBV23-1 to TRBJ1-6; D uncertain. TRBV23-1 is marked as an open reading frame, function uncertain. This CDR3 is 18 amino acids long. Trimming pared 0 bases from V and 0 bases from J, leaving 12 bases between.

The rearrangement uses TRBV19 and TRBJ2-7; 11 nucleotides line up with TRBD1. The germline V gene has CDR1 LNHDA and CDR2 SQIVND (reference sequence). The CDR3 contains 15 residues. Trimming cost V 9 bases and J 3 bases; bases outside gene matches: 10. CDR3 bases: TGTGCCAGCCACTCCCGGGACAGGGGGATCTACGAGCAGTACTTC. It yields the protein CASHSRDRGIYEQYF.

This sequence joins TRBV5-1 and TRBJ1-3; D is undetermined. V was pared by 0 bases and J by 3 bases, with 16 bases between. Germline values: CDR1 SGHRS, CDR2 YFSETQ. The CDR3 has 17 amino acids. DNA for the CDR3: TGCGCCAGCAGCTTGGGGGGATCGGGGTCCGGTGGAAACACCATATATTTT. This gives the protein CASSLGGSGSGGNTIYF.

This clone was seen only a few times. Here the CDR3 reads CASSVRMVGEQYF. For the CDR3, the DNA is TGTGCCAGCAGCGTAAGAATGGTGGGCGAGCAGTACTTC. This chain uses TRBV9 with TRBJ2-7; D unclear. Germline V gene sequence: CDR1 SGDLS, CDR2 YYNGEE. The CDR3 extends over 13 amino acids. Trimming pared 1 base from V and 6 bases from J, leaving 11 bases between.

The chain joins TRBV2 to TRBJ1-5; 10 bases are shared with TRBD1. CDR1 is SNHLY and CDR2 is FYNNEI in the germline V gene. After removal of 6 bases from V and 6 bases from J, the junction contained 8 bases not matched to a gene. The CDR3 is 15 residues long. CDR3 sequence: CASRPLGQGFQPQHF. As DNA, the CDR3 is TGTGCCAGCAGGCCCTTGGGACAGGGGTTTCAGCCCCAGCATTTT. Variable domain in full (rest from reference TRBV2 and TRBJ1-5): EPEVTQTPSHQVTQMGQEVILRCVPISNHLYFYWYRQILGQKVEFLVSFYNNEISEKSEIFDDQFSVERPDGSNFTLKIRSTKLEDSAMYFCASRPLGQGFQPQHFGDGTRLSIL.

The V and J genes are TRBV18 and TRBJ1-5; D is unclear. Deletions cut 0 bases from V and 0 bases from J, with 3 bases between. Per the germline V gene, CDR1 is KGHSH and CDR2 is LQKENI. The CDR3 has 14 amino acids. The chain's CDR3 is CASSPPYSNQPQHF. CDR3 coding DNA: TGTGCCAGCTCACCACCATATAGCAATCAGCCCCAGCATTTT.

The chain couples TRBV11-3 to TRBJ2-5, with D possibly TRBD1 on 6 matching bases. CDR3 length: 14 amino acids. The germline gives CDR1 SGHNT, CDR2 YENEEA. Trimming removed 5 bases at V and 2 bases at J, with 12 bases between. As DNA, the CDR3 is TGTGCCAGCAGCCCTACAGGGCGGCAAGAGACCCAGTACTTC. Its translation: CASSPTGRQETQYF. The full variable domain, with the rest looked up from reference TRBV11-3 and TRBJ2-5, is EAGVVQSPRYKIIEKKQPVAFWCNPISGHNTLYWYLQNLGQGPELLIRYENEEAVDDSQLPKDRFSAERLKGVDSTLKIQPAELGDSAVYLCASSPTGRQETQYFGPGTRLLVL.